Listed below are T cell receptor beta chains from one sample, sequenced in a study of blood T cell repertoires in COVID-19. Assay: immunoSEQ multiplex PCR; the TCRdb copy retains only in-frame clones and omits some. Among hundreds of thousands of clones listed, 65% to 90% were seen once. Sequenced sample: peripheral blood. Receptors were obtained from a man older than 75 with acute or convalescent COVID-19. Each CDR3 is given with its conserved first and last residue.

CDR3aa: CASSKAPRGIYNEQFF; v_gene: TRBV21-1; j_gene: TRBJ2-1; len: 16
CDR3aa: CASSPGLLAGGHEQFF; v_gene: TRBV5-1; j_gene: TRBJ2-1; len: 16
CDR3aa: CSSGASGRHEQYF; v_gene: TRBV5-1; j_gene: TRBJ2-7; len: 13
CDR3aa: CASPSIMRGEAFF; v_gene: TRBV6-5; j_gene: TRBJ1-1; len: 13
CDR3aa: CAWSSLEGEKLFF; v_gene: TRBV30; j_gene: TRBJ1-4; len: 13
CDR3aa: CASSVPLGHVLTDTQYF; v_gene: TRBV2; j_gene: TRBJ2-3; len: 17
CDR3aa: CASSLGGGGPTDTQYF; v_gene: TRBV5-6; j_gene: TRBJ2-3; len: 16
CDR3aa: CASSYGDSNYGYTF; v_gene: TRBV6-5; j_gene: TRBJ1-2; len: 14
CDR3aa: CATERIAGGWNEQFF; v_gene: TRBV15; j_gene: TRBJ2-1; len: 15
CDR3aa: CASSPHGGGGNEKLFF; v_gene: TRBV5-1; j_gene: TRBJ1-4; len: 16
CDR3aa: CASSKSRAEGNQPQHF; v_gene: TRBV21-1; j_gene: TRBJ1-5; len: 16
CDR3aa: CASSAGQTTGELFF; v_gene: TRBV5-1; j_gene: TRBJ2-2; len: 14
CDR3aa: CASNEGVPGQGSPEAFF; v_gene: TRBV9; j_gene: TRBJ1-1; len: 17
CDR3aa: CASSESPSGSADTQYF; v_gene: TRBV10-2; j_gene: TRBJ2-3; len: 16
CDR3aa: CASSREVGKNTEAFF; v_gene: TRBV18; j_gene: TRBJ1-1; len: 15
CDR3aa: CAWSPQGGNQPQHF; v_gene: TRBV30; j_gene: TRBJ1-5; len: 14
CDR3aa: CASSLASGTYEQYF; v_gene: TRBV5-1; j_gene: TRBJ2-7; len: 14
CDR3aa: CSVSTGAQETQYF; v_gene: TRBV29-1; j_gene: TRBJ2-5; len: 13
CDR3aa: CATSRDRGSGELFF; v_gene: TRBV15; j_gene: TRBJ2-2; len: 14
CDR3aa: CASSATRDTQYF; v_gene: TRBV7-2; j_gene: TRBJ2-3; len: 12
CDR3aa: CASNHRGYQNIQYF; v_gene: TRBV5-6; j_gene: TRBJ2-4; len: 14
CDR3aa: CATSREYAGGGNEQFF; v_gene: TRBV15; j_gene: TRBJ2-1; len: 16
CDR3aa: CASSLATGASTGELFF; v_gene: TRBV7-2; j_gene: TRBJ2-2; len: 16
CDR3aa: CASSSNQGLYGYTF; v_gene: TRBV5-1; j_gene: TRBJ1-2; len: 14
CDR3aa: CASSYGLAGAEQYF; v_gene: TRBV6-2/TRBV6-3; j_gene: TRBJ2-7; len: 14
CDR3aa: CASGHRENTEAFF; v_gene: TRBV2; j_gene: TRBJ1-1; len: 13
CDR3aa: CASRTGAGNTIYF; v_gene: TRBV12-3/TRBV12-4; j_gene: TRBJ1-3; len: 13
CDR3aa: CASSPGGGIETQYF; v_gene: TRBV7-3; j_gene: TRBJ2-5; len: 14
CDR3aa: CASSAAWGGERYF; v_gene: TRBV9; j_gene: TRBJ2-3; len: 13
CDR3aa: CASSLALASAGGNTIYF; v_gene: TRBV5-1; j_gene: TRBJ1-3; len: 17
CDR3aa: CASSQDRGYTDTQYF; v_gene: TRBV6-5; j_gene: TRBJ2-3; len: 15
CDR3aa: CAIEREGYFNEQFF; v_gene: TRBV10-3; j_gene: TRBJ2-1; len: 14
CDR3aa: CASSFTRSEQFF; v_gene: TRBV12-3/TRBV12-4; j_gene: TRBJ2-1; len: 12
CDR3aa: CVRSYSSRYGYTF; v_gene: TRBV7-5; j_gene: TRBJ1-2; len: 13
CDR3aa: CASRAGTGDQETQYF; v_gene: TRBV27; j_gene: TRBJ2-5; len: 15
CDR3aa: CATSRDLPSRETQYF; v_gene: TRBV15; j_gene: TRBJ2-5; len: 15
CDR3aa: CASSPSSGRSDTQYF; v_gene: TRBV7-9; j_gene: TRBJ2-3; len: 15
CDR3aa: CASSLLVAGGPSIETQYF; v_gene: TRBV5-4; j_gene: TRBJ2-5; len: 18
CDR3aa: CASGERRMESF; v_gene: TRBV19; j_gene: TRBJ2-4; len: 11
CDR3aa: CASSLLFSGNTIYF; v_gene: TRBV4-1; j_gene: TRBJ1-3; len: 14
CDR3aa: CASSEARGTSGSKQYF; v_gene: TRBV6-1; j_gene: TRBJ2-7; len: 16
CDR3aa: CASSPRDRGGETQYF; v_gene: TRBV6-5; j_gene: TRBJ2-5; len: 15
CDR3aa: CASSPGQGFGGYGYTF; v_gene: TRBV18; j_gene: TRBJ1-2; len: 16
CDR3aa: CASSAQGGIGNEQFF; v_gene: TRBV9; j_gene: TRBJ2-1; len: 15
CDR3aa: CAWSLSDRDDQPQHF; v_gene: TRBV30; j_gene: TRBJ1-5; len: 15
CDR3aa: CASSTDRDFGYTF; v_gene: TRBV18; j_gene: TRBJ1-2; len: 13
CDR3aa: CASSLAGSQRTNEQFF; v_gene: TRBV7-2; j_gene: TRBJ2-1; len: 16
CDR3aa: CASSPSSYNSPLHF; v_gene: TRBV27; j_gene: TRBJ1-6; len: 14
CDR3aa: CASSSQGFTGELFF; v_gene: TRBV7-9; j_gene: TRBJ2-2; len: 14
CDR3aa: CASSMWGGDNQPQHF; v_gene: TRBV19; j_gene: TRBJ1-5; len: 15